The rows below give T cell receptor beta chains drawn from one sample of a study of shared clonotypes between healthy human individuals. Measured with immunoSEQ multiplex PCR; TCRdb has only the in-frame clones, and not every one. Here the sample spans about 2.4 million clones, over 85% being singletons. Specimen: naive CD4+ T cells from PBMCs. Receptors originate from a man between 18 and 29 years old in good health. Some clones in this sample may be carry-over from other donors' samples. CDR3s include the opening cysteine and the closing phenylalanine or tryptophan. D genes are given only for firm matches. A clone size is listed for some rows: how often the clone was seen (once, few, many), or a class if it is expanded.

cdr3_aa	cdr3_nt	clone_size	v_call	j_call	d_call
CASSFRSSGRDEQFF	TGCGCCAGCAGCTTTCGGTCTAGCGGGAGGGATGAGCAGTTCTTC	once	TRBV5-1	TRBJ2-1	TRBD2
CASSPPNTQGAANEKLFF	TGTGCCAGCTCACCACCGAATACCCAGGGGGCGGCTAATGAAAAACTGTTTTTT	-	TRBV18	TRBJ1-4	TRBD1
CASSYIWGNTQYF	TGTGCCAGCAGTTATATATGGGGGAATACGCAGTATTTT	-	TRBV27	TRBJ2-3	-
CASSFQGITDTQYF	TGCGCCAGCAGCTTCCAGGGTATCACAGATACGCAGTATTTT	once	TRBV5-1	TRBJ2-3	-
CASSLGVTVETQYF	TGCGCCAGCAGCTTGGGGGTAACGGTGGAGACCCAGTACTTC	-	TRBV5-1	TRBJ2-5	-
CASSLQGRRETQYF	TGTGCCAGCAGCTTACAGGGTCGCCGAGAGACCCAGTACTTC	-	TRBV7-3	TRBJ2-5	-
CAWSVYTVRDTGELFF	TGTGCCTGGAGTGTATACACAGTTCGGGACACCGGGGAGCTGTTTTTT	few	TRBV30	TRBJ2-2	-
CASSQTGQGVEAFF	TGTGCCAGCTCACAGACAGGACAGGGCGTTGAAGCTTTCTTT	-	TRBV18	TRBJ1-1	TRBD1
CASSLKAQGGSFGLAGVETQYF	TGTGCCAGCAGTCTTAAGGCGCAGGGGGGATCCTTTGGACTAGCGGGAGTGGAGACCCAGTACTTC	-	TRBV27	TRBJ2-5	TRBD2
CASGNTDTQYF	TGTGCCAGCGGAAATACAGATACGCAGTATTTT	-	TRBV7-3	TRBJ2-3	-
CASGEALSYNEQFF	TGCGCCAGCGGGGAAGCGCTCAGCTACAATGAGCAGTTCTTC	-	TRBV5-1	TRBJ2-1	-
CASSLTPQVNTEAFF	TGTGCCAGCAGCTTAACCCCCCAGGTGAACACTGAAGCTTTCTTT	-	TRBV5-5	TRBJ1-1	-
CASSREGYEQYF	TGCGCCAGCAGCCGGGAGGGCTACGAGCAGTACTTC	-	TRBV5-1	TRBJ2-7	TRBD2
CASSLRTPSTGELFF	TGCGCCAGCAGCCTAAGGACACCGAGCACCGGGGAGCTGTTTTTT	-	TRBV5-1	TRBJ2-2	-
CASSDQGLQETQYF	TGTGCCAGCAGTGACCAGGGGCTCCAAGAGACCCAGTACTTC	once	TRBV6-1	TRBJ2-5	-
CASSLEVFSYEQYF	TGTGCCAGCAGCTTAGAGGTGTTCTCCTACGAGCAGTACTTC	-	TRBV7-9	TRBJ2-7	-
CASSGTAQGTQYF	TGTGCCAGCAGCGGGACCGCCCAGGGGACCCAGTACTTC	-	TRBV7-3	TRBJ2-5	-
CATRSPNQPQHF	TGTGCCACCAGATCCCCAAATCAGCCCCAGCATTTT	-	TRBV15	TRBJ1-5	-
CASKGGLSTMMQFF	TGTGCCAGCAAGGGTGGACTGTCTACAATGATGCAGTTCTTC	-	TRBV28	TRBJ2-1	-
CASTPGAGGGETQYF	TGTGCCAGCACCCCGGGGGCAGGGGGAGGAGAGACCCAGTACTTC	-	TRBV28	TRBJ2-5	-
CASSEDTNTEAFF	TGTGCCAGCAGCGAGGACACCAACACTGAAGCTTTCTTT	-	TRBV7-9	TRBJ1-1	-